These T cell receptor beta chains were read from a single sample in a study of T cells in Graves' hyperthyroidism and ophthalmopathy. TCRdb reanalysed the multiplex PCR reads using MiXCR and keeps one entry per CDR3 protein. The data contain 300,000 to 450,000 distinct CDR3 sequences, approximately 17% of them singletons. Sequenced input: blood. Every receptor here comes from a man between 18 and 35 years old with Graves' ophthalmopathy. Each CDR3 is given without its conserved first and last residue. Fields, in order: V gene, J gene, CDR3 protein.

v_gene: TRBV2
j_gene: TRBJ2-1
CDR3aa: ASSQSGQGSEQF

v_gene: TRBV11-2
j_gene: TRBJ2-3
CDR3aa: ASSVTSGGTDTQY

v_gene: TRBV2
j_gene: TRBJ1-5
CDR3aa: ASSAEGNQPQH

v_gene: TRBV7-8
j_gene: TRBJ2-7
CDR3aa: ASSTRTSSYEQY

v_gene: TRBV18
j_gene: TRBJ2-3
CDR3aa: ASSQGVVFTDTQY

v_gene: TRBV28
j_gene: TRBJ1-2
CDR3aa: ASSSQGATSEGYT

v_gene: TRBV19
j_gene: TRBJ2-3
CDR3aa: ASSIETSGYTDTQY

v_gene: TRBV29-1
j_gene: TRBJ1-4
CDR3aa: SVEEAGQGDEKLF

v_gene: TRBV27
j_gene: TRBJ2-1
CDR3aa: ASREINNEQF

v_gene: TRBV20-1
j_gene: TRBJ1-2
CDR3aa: SVRTTGPNYGYT

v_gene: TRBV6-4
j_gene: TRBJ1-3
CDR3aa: ASSVLAGGGNSGNTIY